This T cell receptor beta chain is from a study of T cells in localized non-small cell lung cancer. This clone has more than one count but fewer than ten. What it recognizes is unknown. General observations from the study: A median of around 60 clones ranked among the top 100 in tumor appeared in adjacent lung. A raised T cell density in blood coincided with lengthier overall survival. One tumor region alone was sequenced, and heterogeneity therefore remains possible.

Sequencing used immunoSEQ multiplex PCR; TCRdb keeps in-frame clones, though not all of them. The table shows under 65,000 clones, with about 85% occurring only once. Trimming removed 3 bases from V and 1 base from J, with 12 bases in between. Per germline, CDR1 MNHEY and CDR2 SMNVEV (reference sequence). The CDR3 runs 15 residues. Sequenced here: peripheral blood, sampled before any cancer treatment. V is TRBV27 and J is TRBJ1-1; D may be TRBD1 (5 bases). The receptor was derived from a female donor over 55 with stage II squamous cell lung carcinoma. The CDR3 DNA is TGTGCCAGCAGTTTTTTCCCGCAGGGGAACACTGAAGCTTTCTTT. It specifies CASSFFPQGNTEAFF.